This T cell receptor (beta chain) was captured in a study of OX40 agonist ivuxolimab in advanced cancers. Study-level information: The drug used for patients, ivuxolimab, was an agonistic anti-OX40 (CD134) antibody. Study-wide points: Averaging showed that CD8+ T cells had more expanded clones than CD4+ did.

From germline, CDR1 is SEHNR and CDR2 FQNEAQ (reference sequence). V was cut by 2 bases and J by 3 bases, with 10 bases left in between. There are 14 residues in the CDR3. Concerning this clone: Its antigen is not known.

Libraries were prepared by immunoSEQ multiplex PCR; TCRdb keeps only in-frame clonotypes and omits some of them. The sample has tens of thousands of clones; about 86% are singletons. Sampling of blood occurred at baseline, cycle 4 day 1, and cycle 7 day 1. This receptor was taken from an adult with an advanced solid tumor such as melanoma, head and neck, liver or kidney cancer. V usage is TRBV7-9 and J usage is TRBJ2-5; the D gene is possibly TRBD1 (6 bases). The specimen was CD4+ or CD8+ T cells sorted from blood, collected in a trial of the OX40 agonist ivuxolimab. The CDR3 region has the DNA TGTGCCAGCAGCTTAATCAACAGGGAAGAGACCCAGTACTTC. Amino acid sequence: CASSLINREETQYF.